A selection of T cell receptor beta chains follows, all from one sample in a study of T cell repertoires in cytomegalovirus infection. Which antigens these TCRs recognize remains unknown. Using its own MiXCR run on the reads, TCRdb lists one record per CDR3 protein. The sample carries around 570,000 distinct CDR3 sequences, under 45% recorded once. Sequenced here: cultured PBMCs, sampled from culture after CMV antigen stimulation. The receptor source for this set is a human donor in good health (CMV status not recorded). Some clones in this sample may be carry-over from other donors' samples. Both conserved end residues are part of each CDR3. A D gene is named only where the DNA matches it firmly.

j_call,v_call,d_call,cdr3_aa
TRBJ1-6,TRBV28,.,CASSFYQGNSPLHF
TRBJ2-1,TRBV7-2,TRBD2,CASSPLAGPLSNEQFF
TRBJ1-4,TRBV7-9,.,CASSDQSATNEKLFF
TRBJ2-1,TRBV11-2,TRBD2,CASSPPPSGKDLSYNEQFF
TRBJ1-5,TRBV12-3/TRBV12-4,.,CASSPQSWQPQHF
TRBJ1-1,TRBV28,.,CASGGGLPVPFF
TRBJ2-1,TRBV7-8,.,CASSETGARRDEQFF
TRBJ2-1,TRBV5-4,.,CASSWTGNNEQFF
TRBJ2-5,TRBV6-5,.,CASSYVGIRETQYF
TRBJ1-4,TRBV28,.,CASSWPQGRYNEKLFF